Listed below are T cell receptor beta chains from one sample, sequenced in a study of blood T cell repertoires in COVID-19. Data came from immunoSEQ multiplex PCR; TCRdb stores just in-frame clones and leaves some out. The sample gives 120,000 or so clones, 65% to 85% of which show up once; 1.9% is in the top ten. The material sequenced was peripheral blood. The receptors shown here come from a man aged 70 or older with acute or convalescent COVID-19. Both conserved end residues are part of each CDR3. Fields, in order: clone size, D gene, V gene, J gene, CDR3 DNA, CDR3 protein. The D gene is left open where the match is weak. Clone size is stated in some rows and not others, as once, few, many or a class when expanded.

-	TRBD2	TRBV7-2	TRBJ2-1	TGTGCCAGCAGCTCCTGGACTAGTCGAGAGAATGAGCAGTTCTTC	CASSSWTSRENEQFF
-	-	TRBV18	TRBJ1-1	TGTGCCAGCTCACCCACAGGCCTAACTGAAGCTTTCTTT	CASSPTGLTEAFF
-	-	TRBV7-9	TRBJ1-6	TGTGCCAGCAGCTTAGCTGGAGCGAATTCACCCCTCCACTTT	CASSLAGANSPLHF
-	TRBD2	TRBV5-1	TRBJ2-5	TGCGCCAGCAGCCTATCCGGACTAGCGGGGGGGCAGGAGACCCAGTACTTC	CASSLSGLAGGQETQYF
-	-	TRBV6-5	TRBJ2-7	TGTGCCAGCAGCACCGACAACTCTTACGAGCAGTACTTC	CASSTDNSYEQYF
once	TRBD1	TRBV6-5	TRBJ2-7	TGTGCCAGCACCGCCGGGACAGAGGGGCACTACGAGCAGTACTTC	CASTAGTEGHYEQYF
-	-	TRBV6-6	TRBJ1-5	TGTGCCAGCAGTTATTGGTCTTCGAGGGAGCCCCAGCATTTT	CASSYWSSREPQHF
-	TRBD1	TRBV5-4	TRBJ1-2	TGTGCCAGCAGCTCTGGAGGTCGGGACAGGGTCTATGGCTACACCTTC	CASSSGGRDRVYGYTF
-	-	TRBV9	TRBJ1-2	TGTGCCAGCACCCTCACGGGTTATGGCTACACCTTC	CASTLTGYGYTF
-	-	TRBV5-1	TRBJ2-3	TGCGCCAGCAGCTACACAGGGAGTTCACATGCAGATACGCAGTATTTT	CASSYTGSSHADTQYF
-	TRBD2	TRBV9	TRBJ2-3	TGTGCCAGCAGCGTAGCGGCGAGCGGGGGGGCCTTTGATACGCAGTATTTT	CASSVAASGGAFDTQYF
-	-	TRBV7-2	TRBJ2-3	TGTGCCAGCAGCTTGGCCCAAACTACAGGGTCTACGCAGTATTTT	CASSLAQTTGSTQYF
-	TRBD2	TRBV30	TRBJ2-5	TGTGCCTGGACTAAGCGGGGCCCAGGGACCCAGTACTTC	CAWTKRGPGTQYF
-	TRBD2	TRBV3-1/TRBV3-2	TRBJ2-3	TGTGCCAGCAGCCAACTAACTAGCGGGGGCACAGATACGCAGTATTTT	CASSQLTSGGTDTQYF
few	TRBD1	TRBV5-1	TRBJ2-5	TGCGCCAGCAGCGTGGACAGGGCCGAAGGGACCCAGTACTTC	CASSVDRAEGTQYF
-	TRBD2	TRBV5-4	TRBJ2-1	TGTGCCAGCAGCTCTCCCCGGACTAGCAGAAATGAGCAGTTCTTC	CASSSPRTSRNEQFF
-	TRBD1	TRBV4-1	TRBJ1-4	TGCGCCAGCAGCGTAGGGACAGGGGTTTATGAAAAACTGTTTTTT	CASSVGTGVYEKLFF
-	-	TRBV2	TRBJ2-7	TGTGCCAGCGGCAGGGGAATCCAGCAGTACTTC	CASGRGIQQYF
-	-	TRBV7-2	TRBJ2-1	TGTGCCAGCAGCGTACCTGGGGGGACCTCTGAGCAGTTCTTC	CASSVPGGTSEQFF
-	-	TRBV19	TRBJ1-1	TGTGCCAGTAGGGACCAGGGGTGGACTGAAGCTTTCTTT	CASRDQGWTEAFF
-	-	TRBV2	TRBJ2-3	TGTGCCAGCAGTGAAGGACGAGGCGATACGCAGTATTTT	CASSEGRGDTQYF
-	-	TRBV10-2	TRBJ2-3	TGCGCCAGCAGTGAGTCCGGGCGGGCAGATACGCAGTATTTT	CASSESGRADTQYF
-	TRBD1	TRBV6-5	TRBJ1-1	TGTGCCAGCACCCCCGTAAAGGGGGCGAACACTGAAGCTTTCTTT	CASTPVKGANTEAFF
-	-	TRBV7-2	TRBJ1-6	TGTGCCAGCAGCTTAAGGGGACTTCAAAATTCACCCCTCCACTTT	CASSLRGLQNSPLHF
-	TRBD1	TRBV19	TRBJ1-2	TGTGCCAGTAGTCCCAGCGGGACAGGGGGCGCCTATGGCTACACCTTC	CASSPSGTGGAYGYTF
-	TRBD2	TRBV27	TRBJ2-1	TGTGCCAGCAGTTGGGGACTAGCGGGGGGGTCACCCAGGGGGCAGTTCTTC	CASSWGLAGGSPRGQFF
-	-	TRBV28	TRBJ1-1	TGTGCCAGCGGCAGGTATAACACTGAAGCTTTCTTT	CASGRYNTEAFF
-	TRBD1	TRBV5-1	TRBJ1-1	TGCGCCAGCAGCATGGGACAGGGAGGCACTGAAGCTTTCTTT	CASSMGQGGTEAFF
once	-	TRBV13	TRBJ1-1	TGTGCCAGCAGCTTACTTAGCAACACTGAAGCTTTCTTT	CASSLLSNTEAFF
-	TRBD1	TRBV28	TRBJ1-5	TGTGCCAGCACCTCATTGGGAGAAGGGGACAGGGTCCAGCATTTT	CASTSLGEGDRVQHF
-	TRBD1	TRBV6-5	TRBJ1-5	TGTGCCAGTGCCGACAGGGGATGGAATCAGCCCCAGCATTTT	CASADRGWNQPQHF
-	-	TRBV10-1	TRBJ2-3	TGCGCCAGCAGTGAGAATCTAGGGGGAACAGATACGCAGTATTTT	CASSENLGGTDTQYF
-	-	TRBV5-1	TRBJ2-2	TGCGCCAGCAGCTTTGAAGGGAGCACCGGGGAGCTGTTTTTT	CASSFEGSTGELFF
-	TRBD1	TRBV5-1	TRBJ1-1	TGCGCCAGCAGCAAGGGCAGGGGGCTGATAAATGGCACTGAAGCTTTCTTT	CASSKGRGLINGTEAFF
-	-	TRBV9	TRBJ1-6	TGTGCCAGCAGCGTAGACACATACGTTAATTCACCCCTCCACTTT	CASSVDTYVNSPLHF
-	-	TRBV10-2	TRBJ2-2	TGCGCCAGCAGTGCCAACAGCTATACCGGGGAGCTGTTTTTT	CASSANSYTGELFF
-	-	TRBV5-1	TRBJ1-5	TGCGCCAGCAGCTTGGGGACGGGGAATCAGCCCCAGCATTTT	CASSLGTGNQPQHF
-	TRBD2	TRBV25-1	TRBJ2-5	TGTGCCAGCAGTGAAAGGGGACTAGCGGGGTGGGTAGAGACCCAGTACTTC	CASSERGLAGWVETQYF
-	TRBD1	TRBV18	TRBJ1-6	TGTGCCAGCTCACCGAAAGGACAGGGGGAGTCACCCCTCCACTTT	CASSPKGQGESPLHF
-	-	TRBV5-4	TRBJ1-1	TGTGCCAGCAGCACGGAGGACACTGAAGCTTTCTTT	CASSTEDTEAFF
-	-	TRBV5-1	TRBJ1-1	TGCGCCAGCACCTCAGGGTATGAAGCTTTCTTT	CASTSGYEAFF
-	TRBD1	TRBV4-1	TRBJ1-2	TGCGCCAGCAGCCAACTACAGGGGGTACGTGAAGATGGCTACACCTTC	CASSQLQGVREDGYTF
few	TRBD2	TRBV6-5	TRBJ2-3	TGTGCCAGCAGCGACCAGCGGGGGAGCACAGATACGCAGTATTTT	CASSDQRGSTDTQYF
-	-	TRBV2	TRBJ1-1	TGTGCCAGCAGAAAAGAGGGTATGACTGAAGCTTTCTTT	CASRKEGMTEAFF
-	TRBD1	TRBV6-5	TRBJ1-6	TGTGCCAGCAGTCCCGGGGACAGGGCCCTCCACTTT	CASSPGDRALHF